Listed below are T cell receptor beta chains from one sample, sequenced in a study of blood T cells in healthy people across ages. TCRdb reprocessed the 5' RACE reads via MiXCR and lists one record per CDR3 protein. This sample has hundreds of thousands of distinct CDR3 sequences, with roughly a quarter found just once. The data were also submitted as part of a second study, on T cells of mothers and their children.

Source material: blood. These receptors originate from a boy younger than 10 in good health. Each CDR3 is given with its conserved first and last residue. The D gene is left open where the match is weak. Clone size is shown for a subset of rows, as once, few, many or a class of expanded clone.

TRBJ2-7,TRBV5-1,NA,NA,CASSLRIGTQNYEQYF,TGCGCCAGCAGCTTGAGAATCGGGACACAAAACTACGAGCAGTACTTC
TRBJ1-1,TRBV5-5,NA,NA,CASSLRRVDTEAFF,TGTGCCAGCAGCTTGAGAAGGGTTGACACTGAAGCTTTCTTT
TRBJ1-1,TRBV29-1,many,NA,CSVGLITNTEAFF,TGCAGCGTTGGTCTGATCACCAACACTGAAGCTTTCTTT
TRBJ1-2,TRBV7-9,NA,NA,CASSLPRGGRGYGYTF,TGTGCCAGCAGCCTCCCCCGGGGGGGTCGGGGCTATGGCTACACCTTC
TRBJ1-5,TRBV3-1,few,TRBD1,CASSQDPTGGLQPQHF,TGTGCCAGCAGTCAAGATCCCACAGGGGGCCTTCAGCCCCAGCATTTT
TRBJ2-3,TRBV9,NA,NA,CASSVAGSRADTQYF,TGTGCCAGCAGCGTAGCCGGGAGTCGGGCAGATACGCAGTATTTT
TRBJ2-7,TRBV13,few,NA,CASSKGSSSSYEQYF,TGTGCCAGCAGCAAAGGGAGCAGTAGCTCCTACGAGCAGTACTTC
TRBJ2-1,TRBV6-1,NA,TRBD1,CASSFGQVMYNEQFF,TGTGCCAGCAGCTTCGGACAGGTCATGTACAATGAGCAGTTCTTC
TRBJ1-3,TRBV7-2,few,TRBD1,CASSLRGARGNTIYF,TGTGCCAGCAGCCTCAGGGGGGCAAGGGGAAACACCATATATTTT
TRBJ2-7,TRBV4-1,NA,NA,CASSQYVPYEQYF,TGCGCCAGCAGCCAGTATGTCCCCTACGAGCAGTACTTC
TRBJ2-7,TRBV7-2,few,NA,CASSLNGGTYEQYF,TGTGCCAGCAGCTTAAATGGGGGGACCTACGAGCAGTACTTC
TRBJ1-1,TRBV12-3/TRBV12-4,NA,TRBD1,CASALDRGAVTEAFF,TGTGCCAGCGCGCTGGACAGGGGTGCTGTCACTGAAGCTTTCTTT
TRBJ2-3,TRBV20-1,NA,TRBD2,CSARSGTSGGRTDTQYF,TGCAGTGCTAGATCGGGGACTAGCGGGGGACGCACAGATACGCAGTATTTT
TRBJ2-5,TRBV30,few,TRBD2,CAWARGGTETQYF,TGTGCCTGGGCGCGGGGGGGCACTGAGACCCAGTACTTC
TRBJ1-1,TRBV15,many,NA,CATSRDSDSAFF,TGTGCCACCAGCAGAGATAGCGACTCTGCTTTCTTT
TRBJ1-2,TRBV29-1,few,TRBD1,CSAGPVQGINYGYTF,TGCAGCGCCGGCCCGGTACAGGGGATTAACTATGGCTACACCTTC
TRBJ2-5,TRBV29-1,NA,NA,CSALSGEETQYF,TGCAGCGCCCTGTCAGGGGAAGAGACCCAGTACTTC
TRBJ2-3,TRBV24-1,NA,NA,CATSDLSRDTDTQYF,TGTGCCACCAGTGATTTGTCGCGGGACACAGATACGCAGTATTTT
TRBJ2-7,TRBV7-8,NA,NA,CASSNRDISYEQYF,TGTGCCAGCAGCAACCGGGACATCTCCTACGAGCAGTACTTC